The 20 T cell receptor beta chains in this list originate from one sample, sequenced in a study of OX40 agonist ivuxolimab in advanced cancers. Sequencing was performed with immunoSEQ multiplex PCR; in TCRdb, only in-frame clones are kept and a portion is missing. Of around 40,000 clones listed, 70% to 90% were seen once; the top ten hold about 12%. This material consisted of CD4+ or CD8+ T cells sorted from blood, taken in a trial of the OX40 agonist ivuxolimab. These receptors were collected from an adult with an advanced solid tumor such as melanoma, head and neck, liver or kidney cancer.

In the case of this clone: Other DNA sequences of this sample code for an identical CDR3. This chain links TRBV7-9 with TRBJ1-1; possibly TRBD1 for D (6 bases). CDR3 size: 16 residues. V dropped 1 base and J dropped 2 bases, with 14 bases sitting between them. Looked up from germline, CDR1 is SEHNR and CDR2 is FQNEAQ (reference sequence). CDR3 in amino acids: CASSLDGGGLNTEAFF. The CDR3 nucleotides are TGTGCCAGCAGCTTAGATGGAGGGGGGCTAAACACTGAAGCTTTCTTT.

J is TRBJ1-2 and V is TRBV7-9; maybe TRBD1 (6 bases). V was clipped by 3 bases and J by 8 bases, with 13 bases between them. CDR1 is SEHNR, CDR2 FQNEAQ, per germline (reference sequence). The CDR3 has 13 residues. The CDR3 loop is CASSLGTLGGYTF. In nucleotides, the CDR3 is TGTGCCAGCAGCTTGGGGACACTTGGGGGCTACACCTTC.

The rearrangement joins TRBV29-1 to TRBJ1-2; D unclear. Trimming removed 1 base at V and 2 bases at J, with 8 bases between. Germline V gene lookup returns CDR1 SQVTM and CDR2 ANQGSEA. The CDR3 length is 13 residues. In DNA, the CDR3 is TGCAGCGTTGAAGGCGGCGACAACTATGGCTACACCTTC. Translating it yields CSVEGGDNYGYTF.

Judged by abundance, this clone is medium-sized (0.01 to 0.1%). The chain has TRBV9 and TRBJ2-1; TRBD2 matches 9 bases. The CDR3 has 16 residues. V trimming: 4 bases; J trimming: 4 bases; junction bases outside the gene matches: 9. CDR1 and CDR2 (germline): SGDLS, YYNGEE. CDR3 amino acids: CASSPRLAEPYNEQFF. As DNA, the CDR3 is TGTGCCAGCAGCCCCCGACTAGCGGAACCGTACAATGAGCAGTTCTTC.

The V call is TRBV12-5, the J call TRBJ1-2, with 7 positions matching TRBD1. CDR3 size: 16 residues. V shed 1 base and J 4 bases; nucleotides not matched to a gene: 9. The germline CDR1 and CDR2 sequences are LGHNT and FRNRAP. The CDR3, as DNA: TGTGCTAGTGGTTTGGGTGGGCAGGGGGGATCCTATGGCTACACCTTC. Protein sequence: CASGLGGQGGSYGYTF.

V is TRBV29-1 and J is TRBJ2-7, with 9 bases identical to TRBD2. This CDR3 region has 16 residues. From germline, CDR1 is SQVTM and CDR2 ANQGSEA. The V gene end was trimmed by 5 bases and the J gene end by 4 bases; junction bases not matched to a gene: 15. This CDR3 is CSVYGRAGGRRYEQYF. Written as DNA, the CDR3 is TGCAGCGTTTACGGTAGGGCGGGGGGGCGACGGTACGAGCAGTACTTC.

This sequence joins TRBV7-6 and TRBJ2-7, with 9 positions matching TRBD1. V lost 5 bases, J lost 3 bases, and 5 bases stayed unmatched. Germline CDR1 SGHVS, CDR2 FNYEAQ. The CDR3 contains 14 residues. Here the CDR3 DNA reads TGTGCCAGCAGCCCGGGACAGGGCGGCTACGAGCAGTACTTC. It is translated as CASSPGQGGYEQYF.

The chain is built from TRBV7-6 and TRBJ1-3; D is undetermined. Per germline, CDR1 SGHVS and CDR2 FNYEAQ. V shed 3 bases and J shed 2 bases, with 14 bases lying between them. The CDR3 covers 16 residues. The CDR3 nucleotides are TGTGCCAGCAGCTTGTTTAGGGCAGAGGCTGGAAACACCATATATTTT. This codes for CASSLFRAEAGNTIYF.

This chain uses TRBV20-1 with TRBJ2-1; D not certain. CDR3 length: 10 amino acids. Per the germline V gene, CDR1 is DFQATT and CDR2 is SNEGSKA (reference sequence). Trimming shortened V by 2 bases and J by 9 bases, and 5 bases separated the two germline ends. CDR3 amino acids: CSARLREQFF. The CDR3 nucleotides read TGCAGTGCTAGACTTCGTGAGCAGTTCTTC.

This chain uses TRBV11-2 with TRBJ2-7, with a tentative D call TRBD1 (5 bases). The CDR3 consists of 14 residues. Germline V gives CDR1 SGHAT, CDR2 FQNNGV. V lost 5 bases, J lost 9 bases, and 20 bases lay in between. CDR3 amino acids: CASSQGVQLDGQYF. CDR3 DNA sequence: TGTGCCAGCAGCCAAGGGGTGCAACTGGACGGGCAGTACTTC. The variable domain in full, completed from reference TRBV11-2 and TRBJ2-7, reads EAGVAQSPRYKIIEKRQSVAFWCNPISGHATLYWYQQILGQGPKLLIQFQNNGVVDDSQLPKDRFSAERLKGVDSTLKIQPAKLEDSAVYLCASSQGVQLDGQYFGPGTRLTVT.

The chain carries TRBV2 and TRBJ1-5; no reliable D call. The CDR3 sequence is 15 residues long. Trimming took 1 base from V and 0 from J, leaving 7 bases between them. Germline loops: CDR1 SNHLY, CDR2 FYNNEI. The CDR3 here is CASSEGAYSNQPQHF. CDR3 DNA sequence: TGTGCCAGCAGTGAAGGGGCCTATAGCAATCAGCCCCAGCATTTT. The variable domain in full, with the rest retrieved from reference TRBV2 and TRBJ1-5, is EPEVTQTPSHQVTQMGQEVILRCVPISNHLYFYWYRQILGQKVEFLVSFYNNEISEKSEIFDDQFSVERPDGSNFTLKIRSTKLEDSAMYFCASSEGAYSNQPQHFGDGTRLSIL.

The CDR3 spells CASSLRDRGPYEQYF. DNA for the CDR3: TGTGCCAGCAGCCTCCGGGACAGGGGACCCTACGAGCAGTACTTC. This chain uses TRBV14 with TRBJ2-7, with 10 bases matching TRBD1. The CDR3 totals 15 residues. Unmatched junction bases numbered 5, after V lost 4 bases and J lost 2 bases. Germline assignment: CDR1 SGHDN and CDR2 FVKESK.

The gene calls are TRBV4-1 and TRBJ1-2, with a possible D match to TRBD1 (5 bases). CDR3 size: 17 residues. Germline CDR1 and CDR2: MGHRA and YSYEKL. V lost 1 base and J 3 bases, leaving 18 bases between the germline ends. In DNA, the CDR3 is TGCGCCAGCAGCCAAGGGAACGAGGGGTCCCTATACTATGGCTACACCTTC. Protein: CASSQGNEGSLYYGYTF.

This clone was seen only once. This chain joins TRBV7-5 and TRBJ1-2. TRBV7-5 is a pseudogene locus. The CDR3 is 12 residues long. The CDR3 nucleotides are TGTGCCAGAAGCCCCCGATTTAGAGGCTACACCTTC. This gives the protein CARSPRFRGYTF.

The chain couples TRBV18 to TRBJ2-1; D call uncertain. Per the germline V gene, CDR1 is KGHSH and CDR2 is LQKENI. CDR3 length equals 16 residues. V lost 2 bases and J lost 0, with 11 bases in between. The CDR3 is CASSPVESYSYNEQFF. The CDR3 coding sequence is TGTGCCAGCTCACCAGTCGAGAGTTACTCCTACAATGAGCAGTTCTTC.

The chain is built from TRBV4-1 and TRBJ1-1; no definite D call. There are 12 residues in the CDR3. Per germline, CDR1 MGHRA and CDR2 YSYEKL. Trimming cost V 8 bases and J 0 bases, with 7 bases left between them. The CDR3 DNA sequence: TGCGCCAGCGGAGTCTTGAACACTGAAGCTTTCTTT. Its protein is CASGVLNTEAFF.

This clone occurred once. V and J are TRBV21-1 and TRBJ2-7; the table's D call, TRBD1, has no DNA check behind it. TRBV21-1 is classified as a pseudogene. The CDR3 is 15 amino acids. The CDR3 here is CARARRDPRVYEQYF. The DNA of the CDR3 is TGTGCCAGAGCCCGCAGGGATCCCCGAGTCTACGAGCAGTACTTC.

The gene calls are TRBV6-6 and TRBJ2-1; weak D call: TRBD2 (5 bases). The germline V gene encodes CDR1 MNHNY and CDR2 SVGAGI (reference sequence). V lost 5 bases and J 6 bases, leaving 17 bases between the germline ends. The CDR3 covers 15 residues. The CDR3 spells CASSPGLPFTNEQFF. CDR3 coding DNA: TGTGCCAGCAGTCCCGGACTCCCCTTCACCAATGAGCAGTTCTTC.

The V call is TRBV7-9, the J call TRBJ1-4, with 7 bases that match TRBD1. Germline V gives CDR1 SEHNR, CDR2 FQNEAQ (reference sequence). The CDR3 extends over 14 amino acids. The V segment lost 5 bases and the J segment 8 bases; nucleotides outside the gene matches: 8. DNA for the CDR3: TGTGCCAGCAGCGACAGGGAGTCCGGCGAAAAACTGTTTTTT. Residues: CASSDRESGEKLFF.

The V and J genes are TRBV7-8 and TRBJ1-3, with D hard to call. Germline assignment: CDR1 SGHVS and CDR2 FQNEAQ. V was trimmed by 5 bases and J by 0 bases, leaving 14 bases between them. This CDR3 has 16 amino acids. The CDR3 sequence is CASSPTGRLSGNTIYF. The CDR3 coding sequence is TGTGCCAGCAGCCCAACCGGACGGCTCTCTGGAAACACCATATATTTT.